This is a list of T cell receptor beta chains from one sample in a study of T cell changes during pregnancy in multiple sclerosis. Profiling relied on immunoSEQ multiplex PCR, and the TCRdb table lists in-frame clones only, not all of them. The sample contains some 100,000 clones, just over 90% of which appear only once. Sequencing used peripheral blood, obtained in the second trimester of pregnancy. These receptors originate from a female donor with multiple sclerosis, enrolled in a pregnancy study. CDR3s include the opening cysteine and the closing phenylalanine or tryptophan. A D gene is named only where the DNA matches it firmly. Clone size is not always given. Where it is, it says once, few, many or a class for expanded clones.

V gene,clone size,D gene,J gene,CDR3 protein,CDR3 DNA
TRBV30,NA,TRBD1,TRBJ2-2,CAWSRTGLTGELFF,TGTGCCTGGTCACGGACAGGCCTCACCGGGGAGCTGTTTTTT
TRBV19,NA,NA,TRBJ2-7,CAKRQIYSYEQYF,TGTGCCAAAAGACAGATCTACTCCTACGAGCAGTACTTC
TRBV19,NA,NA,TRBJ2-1,CASKPLRGGGPDNEQFF,TGTGCCAGTAAACCGTTGAGAGGGGGGGGGCCGGACAATGAGCAGTTCTTC
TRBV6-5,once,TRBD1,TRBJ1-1,CASSQTGVITEAFF,TGTGCCAGCAGTCAGACAGGGGTAATCACTGAAGCTTTCTTT
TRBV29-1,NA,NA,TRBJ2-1,CSVEDLGVEHNEQFF,TGCAGCGTTGAAGATCTAGGGGTGGAACACAATGAGCAGTTCTTC
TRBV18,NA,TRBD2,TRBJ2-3,CASSPSLAGGPGDTQYF,TGTGCCAGCTCACCGAGCCTAGCGGGAGGGCCCGGAGATACGCAGTATTTT
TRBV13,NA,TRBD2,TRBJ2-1,CASSFTGRERGNEQFF,TGTGCCAGCAGCTTCACGGGGCGGGAGCGAGGGAATGAGCAGTTCTTC
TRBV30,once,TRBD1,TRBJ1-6,CAWSRGQGRNSPLHF,TGTGCCTGGAGCCGGGGACAGGGCCGTAATTCACCCCTCCACTTT
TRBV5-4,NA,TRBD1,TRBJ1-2,CASSTRGAEGYTF,TGTGCCAGCAGTACCAGGGGGGCGGAGGGCTACACCTTC
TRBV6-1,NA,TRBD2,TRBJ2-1,CASSEASGGPNEQFF,TGTGCCAGCAGTGAAGCCAGCGGGGGGCCCAATGAGCAGTTCTTC
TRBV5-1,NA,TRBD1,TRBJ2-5,CASRTTGGAETQYF,TGCGCCAGCAGGACTACAGGGGGCGCAGAGACCCAGTACTTC
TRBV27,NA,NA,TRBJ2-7,CASSTGRSYEQYF,TGTGCCAGCTCCACAGGGCGGTCCTACGAGCAGTACTTC
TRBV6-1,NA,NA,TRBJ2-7,CASSGWGRGSYEQYF,TGTGCCAGCAGTGGATGGGGCCGGGGGTCCTACGAGCAGTACTTC
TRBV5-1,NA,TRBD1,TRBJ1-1,CASSFEGTGGPNTEAFF,TGCGCCAGCAGCTTCGAGGGGACAGGGGGCCCCAACACTGAAGCTTTCTTT
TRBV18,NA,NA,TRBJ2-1,CASSPPTGSYNEQFF,TGTGCCAGCTCACCACCGACAGGATCCTACAATGAGCAGTTCTTC
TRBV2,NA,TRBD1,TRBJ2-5,CASRDRGPGETQYF,TGTGCCAGCAGAGACAGGGGGCCGGGGGAGACCCAGTACTTC
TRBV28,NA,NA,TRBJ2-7,CASRGPYEQYF,TGTGCCAGCAGGGGCCCCTACGAGCAGTACTTC
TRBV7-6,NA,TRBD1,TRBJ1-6,CASSPADRVANSPLHF,TGTGCCAGCAGTCCCGCCGACAGGGTAGCTAATTCACCCCTCCACTTT
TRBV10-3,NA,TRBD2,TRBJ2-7,CAISEGSGASYEQYF,TGTGCCATCAGTGAGGGTAGCGGGGCCTCCTACGAGCAGTACTTC
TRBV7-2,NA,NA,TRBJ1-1,CASSSRTARAFF,TGTGCCAGCAGCTCCCGGACAGCTCGCGCTTTCTTT
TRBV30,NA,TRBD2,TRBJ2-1,CAWAPGTSGYNEQFF,TGTGCCTGGGCTCCCGGGACTAGCGGATACAATGAGCAGTTCTTC
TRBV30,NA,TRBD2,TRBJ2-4,CACPGAGEKTKNIQYF,TGTGCCTGCCCAGGAGCGGGAGAGAAAACCAAAAACATTCAGTACTTC
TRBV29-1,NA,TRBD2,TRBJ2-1,CSGSGRAWDEQFF,TGCAGCGGTAGCGGGAGGGCGTGGGATGAGCAGTTCTTC
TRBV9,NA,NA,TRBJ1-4,CASSQGERGGANEKLFF,TGTGCCAGCAGCCAGGGAGAGAGGGGGGGAGCTAATGAAAAACTGTTTTTT
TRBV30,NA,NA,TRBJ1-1,CAWSGQYTEAFF,TGTGCCTGGAGTGGACAGTACACTGAAGCTTTCTTT
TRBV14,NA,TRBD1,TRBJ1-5,CASSQGTGTYSNQPQHF,TGTGCCAGCAGCCAAGGGACAGGGACTTATAGCAATCAGCCCCAGCATTTT